Listed here are 16 T cell receptor beta chains from one sample, sequenced in a study of T cell responses to AZD1222 COVID-19 vaccine. Measured with immunoSEQ multiplex PCR; TCRdb has only the in-frame clones, and not every one. The repertoire has more than 150,000 clones, about nine tenths of them found once; the top ten carry roughly 1.6%. The source was peripheral blood, collected on day 0 of AZD1222 vaccination. These receptors were collected from an adult in good health.

The CDR3 DNA follows: TGCGCCAGCAGCCAACAAAGGACTAGGGGGAATGAGCAGTTCTTC. Amino acids: CASSQQRTRGNEQFF. The chain employs TRBV4-1 and TRBJ2-1, with a possible D match to TRBD2 (7 bases). The germline V and J ends were trimmed by 2 bases and 7 bases, with 15 bases remaining between them. Germline V lookup: CDR1 MGHRA, CDR2 YSYEKL. CDR3 length: 15 residues.

The chain links TRBV6-2 or TRBV6-3 to TRBJ1-2; tentatively, D is TRBD1 (6 bases). Deletions cut 6 bases from V and 8 bases from J, with 13 bases between. This CDR3 is 12 amino acids long. CDR1 is MNHEY, CDR2 SVGEGT, per germline. As DNA, the CDR3 is TGTGCCAGCAGCCTGAACAGGGCCGGCTACACCTTC. It is translated as CASSLNRAGYTF.

The chain employs TRBV19 and TRBJ1-1; D is unresolved. The CDR3 length is 13 residues. The V and J ends lost 3 bases and 6 bases respectively, with 11 bases between them. Germline CDR1 reads LNHDA; CDR2 reads SQIVND (reference sequence). CDR3 residues: CASSIAWSAEAFF. The DNA for the CDR3 is TGTGCCAGTAGTATCGCCTGGAGCGCTGAAGCTTTCTTT. Based on the CDR3 plus reference TRBV19 and TRBJ1-1, the full variable domain is DGGITQSPKYLFRKEGQNVTLSCEQNLNHDAMYWYRQDPGQGLRLIYYSQIVNDFQKGDIAEGYSVSREKKESFPLTVTSAQKNPTAFYLCASSIAWSAEAFFGQGTRLTVV.

This clone was seen a single time. V usage is TRBV28 and J usage is TRBJ2-1; D is undetermined. Germline lookup yields CDR1 MDHEN and CDR2 SYDVKM. This CDR3 spans 11 amino acids. Trimming shortened V by 1 base and J by 8 bases, and 3 bases separated the two germline ends. The CDR3 region has the DNA TGTGCCAGCAGTTTATATTATGAGCAGTTCTTC. Translated: CASSLYYEQFF.

The rearrangement uses TRBV4-3 and TRBJ2-3, with 10 bases identical to TRBD2. The V and J ends lost 2 bases and 2 bases, in that order; junction bases with no gene match: 4. Germline V gene sequence: CDR1 LGHNA, CDR2 YSLEER. The CDR3 totals 16 residues. The DNA for the CDR3 is TGCGCCAGCAGCCAAAGCGGGGGGGCCGCCACAGATACGCAGTATTTT. It specifies CASSQSGGAATDTQYF.

The CDR3 here is CASSSGGGGNEKLFF. CDR3 bases: TGTGCCAGCAGTTCAGGGGGGGGTGGTAATGAAAAACTGTTTTTT. This sequence joins TRBV28 and TRBJ1-4; 7 nucleotides align to TRBD1. Germline values: CDR1 MDHEN, CDR2 SYDVKM. The trim removed 4 bases at V and 4 bases at J, leaving 6 bases unmatched. The CDR3 spans 15 residues.

The chain recombines TRBV19 with TRBJ2-1, with D perhaps matching TRBD2 (7 bases). Trimming took 4 bases from V and 7 from J, leaving 14 bases between them. The CDR3 sequence is 14 residues long. Germline-derived CDR1 and CDR2 are LNHDA and SQIVND (reference sequence). The CDR3: CASSRRGPLNEQFF. In DNA form, the CDR3 reads TGTGCCAGTAGTAGGCGGGGGCCGTTGAATGAGCAGTTCTTC.

The rearrangement uses TRBV3-1 (or the pseudogene TRBV3-2) and TRBJ1-3; D unresolved. With 4 bases removed from V and 0 bases from J, the gap between germline ends came to 1 base. The CDR3 runs to 12 residues. From germline, CDR1 is LGHDT and CDR2 YNNKEL (reference sequence). CDR3 in DNA: TGTGCCAGCAGCCGCTCTGGAAACACCATATATTTT. It translates to CASSRSGNTIYF.

The chain carries TRBV4-2 and TRBJ2-5, with D perhaps TRBD1 (6 bases). The CDR3 sequence is 15 residues long. The V end lost 3 bases, the J end lost 3 bases, and 14 bases lay between the germline ends. Per the germline V gene, CDR1 is LGHNA and CDR2 is YNFKEQ. The CDR3 loop reads CASSHPTRGEETQYF. The DNA for the CDR3 is TGTGCCAGCAGCCATCCTACCAGGGGAGAAGAGACCCAGTACTTC.

This rearrangement joins TRBV18 to TRBJ1-1; D unresolved. Per the germline V gene, CDR1 is KGHSH and CDR2 is LQKENI. V lost 3 bases, J lost 2 bases, and 13 bases lay in between. CDR3 size: 15 residues. CDR3 DNA sequence: TGTGCCAGCTCACCGCCCGAGACAAGAAACACTGAAGCTTTCTTT. This codes for CASSPPETRNTEAFF.

The J gene is TRBJ2-2, the V gene TRBV7-3; D not resolved. Trimming cost V 7 bases and J 1 base, with 7 bases left between them. The CDR3 is made up of 13 amino acids. CDR1 and CDR2 (germline): SGHTA, FQGTGA. The CDR3 here is CASTRGNTGELFF. For the CDR3, the DNA is TGTGCCAGCACCCGAGGGAACACCGGGGAGCTGTTTTTT.

The J gene is TRBJ2-2, the V gene TRBV5-1; 8 bases are shared with TRBD1. The V segment lost 1 base and the J segment 4 bases; nucleotides outside the gene matches: 6. Per the germline V gene, CDR1 is SGHRS and CDR2 is YFSETQ. CDR3 length: 16 residues. The CDR3 is CASSLLTGASTGELFF. Here the CDR3 DNA reads TGCGCCAGCAGCTTGTTGACAGGGGCTAGCACCGGGGAGCTGTTTTTT.

The CDR3: CATSEGQINQPQHF. The CDR3 nucleotides read TGTGCCACCAGTGAGGGACAGATCAATCAGCCCCAGCATTTT. V usage is TRBV24-1 and J usage is TRBJ1-5; 7 nucleotides line up with TRBD1. CDR1 and CDR2 from the germline V gene are KGHDR and SFDVKD. This CDR3 region has 14 residues. After removal of 4 bases from V and 3 bases from J, the junction contained 2 bases not matched to a gene.

The rearrangement joins TRBV7-3 to TRBJ1-3; 8 bases line up with TRBD1. The CDR3 runs 15 residues. Germline V gene sequence: CDR1 SGHTA, CDR2 FQGTGA. Trimming took 5 bases from V and 2 from J; bases not matched to a gene: 5. The CDR3 is CASSRQGRAGNTIYF. As DNA, the CDR3 is TGTGCCAGCAGCCGACAGGGGAGGGCTGGAAACACCATATATTTT.

This clone was observed at least ten times. The chain is built from TRBV30 and TRBJ1-6; D perhaps matches TRBD1 (6 bases). The CDR3 has 13 amino acids. Looked up from germline, CDR1 is GTSNPN and CDR2 is SVGIG (reference sequence). V lost 5 bases and J 8 bases, leaving 13 bases between the germline ends. The CDR3 here is CAWGEGGDSPLHF. The DNA of the CDR3 is TGTGCCTGGGGAGAGGGGGGGGATTCACCCCTCCACTTT.

This rearrangement joins TRBV5-4 to TRBJ1-2, with D uncertain. The germline V gene has CDR1 SGHNT and CDR2 YYREEE (reference sequence). Trimming removed 4 bases at V and 4 bases at J, with 8 bases between. This CDR3 is built from 12 residues. The CDR3 region is CASSLNTYGYTF. CDR3 DNA: TGTGCCAGCAGCCTCAACACCTATGGCTACACCTTC.